Sequencing of this T cell receptor (beta chain) was carried out in a study of control samples from healthy donors and cancer patients. Only in-frame clones appear in the TCRdb table, and some are missing; sequencing was by immunoSEQ multiplex PCR. In the table there are 100,000 to 150,000 clones, more than 90% of which are singletons. This CDR3 comprises 16 residues. V was clipped by 6 bases and J by 3 bases; unmatched bases: 11. Germline V lookup: CDR1 LNHDA, CDR2 SQIVND (reference sequence). The rearrangement joins TRBV19 to TRBJ1-1, with 9 bases that match TRBD1. Sample: blood. The TCR comes from a man aged 18-30 years in good health. In DNA, the CDR3 is TGTGCCAGTAGCCCCGCCCCCGGGACAGGGTACACTGAAGCTTTCTTT. This sequence encodes CASSPAPGTGYTEAFF.